Included here is one T cell receptor beta chain sequence, with context. The antigen remains undetermined. These data originate in a study of graft-versus-host responses after intestinal transplantation. Some clones are missing from TCRdb's copy, which holds only in-frame ones; the method was immunoSEQ multiplex PCR. Among fewer than 120,000 clones listed, just under 95% were seen once. V gave up 4 bases and J gave up 1 base; unmatched junction bases: 1. This CDR3 has 16 amino acids. CDR1 is SGHTA, CDR2 FQGTGA, per germline. This chain links TRBV7-3 with TRBJ2-3; 14 bases match TRBD2. The sample was unstimulated CD8+ T cells sorted from spleen or lymph node cells, taken before intestinal transplant. This clonotype originated in a human donor who received an intestinal transplant. CDR3 protein: CASSSGLAGGTDTQYF. Here the CDR3 DNA reads TGTGCCAGCAGCTCGGGACTAGCGGGAGGCACAGATACGCAGTATTTT.